Below, 9 T cell receptor beta chains from the same sample are listed, as sequenced in a study of shared clonotypes between healthy human individuals. Some clones are missing from TCRdb's copy, which holds only in-frame ones; the method was immunoSEQ multiplex PCR. The table includes more than 550,000 clones, less than 95% detected once. Sample: memory CD8+ T cells from PBMCs. Subset described: CD45RO+ cells pooled with CCR7-negative TemRA cells. These receptors were taken from a man younger than 35 in good health. Some clones in this sample may be carry-over from other donors' samples.

The V gene is TRBV5-6, the J gene TRBJ2-1, with a tentative D call TRBD2 (6 bases). The V gene's germline CDR1 is SGHDT and CDR2 YYEEEE. The CDR3 length is 14 residues. Trimming shortened V by 0 bases and J by 9 bases, and 13 bases separated the two germline ends. The CDR3 here is CASSLGAGRLEQFF. The CDR3 DNA reads TGTGCCAGCAGCTTGGGGGCGGGAAGGCTTGAGCAGTTCTTC.

The chain links TRBV10-2 to TRBJ1-4, with D possibly matching TRBD1 (5 bases). The CDR3 is 15 residues long. Per germline, CDR1 WSHSY and CDR2 SAAADI. Trimming left V 4 bases short and J 8 bases short, with 17 bases between. The CDR3 DNA is TGCGCCAGCAGTGCTGGGGGAGGGGTTCGGGAAAAACTGTTTTTT. It codes for CASSAGGGVREKLFF.

The gene calls are TRBV27 and TRBJ2-7, with D hard to call. CDR1 and CDR2 (germline): MNHEY, SMNVEV (reference sequence). Trimming took 9 bases from V and 6 from J, leaving 12 bases between them. This CDR3 comprises 11 residues. The DNA of the CDR3 is TGTGCCAGTGAAGGGTTGGGCGAGCAGTACTTC. Translation gives CASEGLGEQYF.

This chain connects TRBV29-1 to TRBJ2-4, with 7 bases fitting TRBD1. Germline values: CDR1 SQVTM, CDR2 ANQGSEA. The CDR3 has 16 residues. V was pared by 5 bases and J by 1 base, with 11 bases of the junction left unmatched. CDR3 amino acids: CSVTIQTGWAKNIQYF. The CDR3 bases are TGCAGCGTTACAATCCAGACAGGGTGGGCCAAAAACATTCAGTACTTC.

In its sample, this clone was seen once. The V gene is TRBV9, the J gene TRBJ2-3, with TRBD2 matching 10 bases. V gave up 3 bases and J gave up 3 bases; unmatched junction bases: 7. Per germline, CDR1 SGDLS and CDR2 YYNGEE. The CDR3 loop spans 16 amino acids. In nucleotides, the CDR3 is TGTGCCAGCAGCGATGCTCTAGCGGGAGCAACAGATACGCAGTATTTT. This sequence encodes CASSDALAGATDTQYF.

CDR3 nucleotide sequence: TGTGCCAGCAGTCCCCAAGGGGGGTATCAGCCCCAGCATTTT. Its translation is CASSPQGGYQPQHF. This chain links TRBV28 with TRBJ1-5; a possible D gene is TRBD1 (6 bases). Per germline, CDR1 MDHEN and CDR2 SYDVKM. CDR3 length equals 14 residues. V gave up 5 bases and J gave up 5 bases, with 13 bases separating them.

The chain recombines TRBV5-1 with TRBJ2-3; TRBD1 might be the D (6 bases). V lost 2 bases, J lost 0 bases, and 10 bases lay in between. The CDR3 consists of 15 residues. The germline V gene encodes CDR1 SGHRS and CDR2 YFSETQ. CDR3 region: CASSLGDTSTDTQYF. CDR3 DNA: TGCGCCAGCAGCTTAGGGGACACGAGCACAGATACGCAGTATTTT.

The gene calls are TRBV7-2 and TRBJ1-2, with D possibly being TRBD1 (6 bases). Germline CDR1 is SGHTA and CDR2 is FQGNSA. The V and J ends lost 11 bases and 2 bases respectively, with 21 bases between them. The CDR3 has 15 amino acids. In DNA form, the CDR3 reads TGTGCCTGGGGGGGCGCGGTCAACTCCAACTATGGCTACACCTTC. It translates to CAWGGAVNSNYGYTF.

CDR3 sequence: CASSPGAAGGSEQYF. In DNA form, the CDR3 reads TGCGCCAGCAGCCCGGGGGCAGCGGGAGGAAGCGAGCAGTACTTC. This chain joins TRBV4-1 and TRBJ2-7; TRBD2 agrees at 9 bases. CDR3 length equals 15 residues. The V segment lost 4 bases and the J segment 6 bases; nucleotides outside the gene matches: 10. Germline CDR1 MGHRA, CDR2 YSYEKL.